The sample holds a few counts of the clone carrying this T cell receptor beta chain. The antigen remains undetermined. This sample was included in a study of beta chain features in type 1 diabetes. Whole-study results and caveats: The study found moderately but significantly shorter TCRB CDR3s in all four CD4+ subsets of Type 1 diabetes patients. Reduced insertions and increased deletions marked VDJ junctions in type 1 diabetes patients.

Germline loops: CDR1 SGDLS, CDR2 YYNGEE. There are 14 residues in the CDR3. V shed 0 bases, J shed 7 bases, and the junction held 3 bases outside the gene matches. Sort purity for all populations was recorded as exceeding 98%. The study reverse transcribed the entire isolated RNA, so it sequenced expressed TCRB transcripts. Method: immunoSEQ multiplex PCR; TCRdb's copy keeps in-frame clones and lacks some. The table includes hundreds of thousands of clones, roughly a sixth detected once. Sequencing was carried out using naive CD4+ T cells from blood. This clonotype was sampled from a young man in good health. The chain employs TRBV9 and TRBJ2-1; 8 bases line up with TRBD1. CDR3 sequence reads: CASSVENRGNEQFF. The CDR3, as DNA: TGTGCCAGCAGCGTAGAGAACAGGGGGAATGAGCAGTTCTTC.